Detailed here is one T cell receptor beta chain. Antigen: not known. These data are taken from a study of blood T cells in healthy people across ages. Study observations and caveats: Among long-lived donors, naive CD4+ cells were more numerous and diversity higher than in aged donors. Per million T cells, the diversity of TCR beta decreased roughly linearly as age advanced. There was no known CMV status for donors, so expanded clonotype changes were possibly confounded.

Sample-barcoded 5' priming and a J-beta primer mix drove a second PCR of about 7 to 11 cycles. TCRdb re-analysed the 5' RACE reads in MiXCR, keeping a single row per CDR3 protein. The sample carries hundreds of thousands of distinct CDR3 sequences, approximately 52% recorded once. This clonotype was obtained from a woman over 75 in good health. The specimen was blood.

This chain's CDR3 is CASSEAKFYEQYF. CDR3 in DNA: TGTGCCAGCAGTGAAGCGAAATTCTACGAGCAGTACTTC. The chain links TRBV2 to TRBJ2-7; D is undetermined. The CDR3 contains 13 residues. V dropped 0 bases and J dropped 3 bases, with 6 bases sitting between them. In germline, CDR1 is SNHLY, CDR2 FYNNEI.